This TCR beta chain is from a study of T-cell memory formation after mild COVID-19. V dropped 5 bases and J dropped 2; count of bases not matched to a gene: 7. Per germline, CDR1 SGHNT and CDR2 YENEEA. The CDR3 totals 15 residues. MiXCR was run by TCRdb on the 5' RACE reads, yielding one entry per CDR3 protein. Of around 370,000 distinct CDR3 sequences in the sample, under 25% were seen once. With respect to this clonotype: Its specificity is not known.

Study outcomes and limitations: Researchers report contracting CD4+ clones mostly in CM and EM, with CD8+ clones in EMRA.

The sequencing input was PBMCs or a T cell subset sorted from them (not recorded which). The TCR sequence derives from an adult woman who had mild COVID-19 (a few samples of this study predate the infection). Cell type and time point are not known. This chain uses TRBV11-3 with TRBJ2-5, with 8 bases aligning to TRBD2. Here the CDR3 reads CASSPTSVLQETQYF. CDR3 nucleotide sequence: TGTGCCAGCAGCCCGACTAGCGTACTACAAGAGACCCAGTACTTC.